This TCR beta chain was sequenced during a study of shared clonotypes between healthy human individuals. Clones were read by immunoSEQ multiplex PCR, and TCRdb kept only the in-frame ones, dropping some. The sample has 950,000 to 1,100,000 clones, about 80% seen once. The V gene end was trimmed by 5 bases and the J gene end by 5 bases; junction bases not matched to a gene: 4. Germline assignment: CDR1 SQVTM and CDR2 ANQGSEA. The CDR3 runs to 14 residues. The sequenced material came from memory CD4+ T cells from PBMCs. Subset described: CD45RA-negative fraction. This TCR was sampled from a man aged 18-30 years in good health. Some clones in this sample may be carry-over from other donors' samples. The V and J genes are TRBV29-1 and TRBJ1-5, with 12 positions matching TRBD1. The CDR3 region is CSVSGTGGDQPQHF. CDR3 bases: TGCAGCGTTTCCGGGACAGGGGGCGATCAGCCCCAGCATTTT.